These 6 T cell receptor beta chains were all obtained from the same sample, sequenced in a study of cytomegalovirus exposure and HLA in healthy donors. Vbeta (60) and Jbeta (13) primers were used in the PCR. Assay: immunoSEQ multiplex PCR; the TCRdb copy retains only in-frame clones and omits some. The table includes roughly 130,000 clones, about two thirds detected once. The sample consisted of PBMCs. The receptors stem from a man aged 35-49 years in good health and CMV-seropositive.

The gene calls are TRBV6-6 and TRBJ1-1, with D hard to call. The CDR3 covers 14 residues. Trimming pared 0 bases from V and 0 bases from J, leaving 5 bases between. Per the germline V gene, CDR1 is MNHNY and CDR2 is SVGAGI (reference sequence). CDR3 DNA: TGTGCCAGCAGTTACTCGAGGCTGAACACTGAAGCTTTCTTT. Protein sequence: CASSYSRLNTEAFF.

The V and J genes are TRBV7-6 and TRBJ2-2; perhaps TRBD2 as D (6 bases). Trimming stripped 6 bases from V and 7 bases from J, with 15 bases between. Germline assignment: CDR1 SGHVS and CDR2 FNYEAQ. This CDR3 has 14 amino acids. Here the CDR3 reads CASRPGVRDGELFF. CDR3 nucleotides: TGTGCCAGCAGGCCGGGGGTTAGGGACGGGGAGCTGTTTTTT.

V and J are TRBV7-6 and TRBJ2-2; 7 nucleotides align to TRBD2. CDR3 length: 14 amino acids. Germline V lookup: CDR1 SGHVS, CDR2 FNYEAQ. V gave up 4 bases and J gave up 4 bases; unmatched junction bases: 3. DNA of the CDR3: TGTGCCAGCAGCTACGGCGGGAGCACCGGGGAGCTGTTTTTT. Translation: CASSYGGSTGELFF.

This clone came up once. The chain carries TRBV9 and TRBJ2-7, with a weak D call TRBD1 (5 bases). This CDR3 is built from 14 residues. Germline V gene lookup returns CDR1 SGDLS and CDR2 YYNGEE. Trimming stripped 0 bases from V and 3 bases from J, with 10 bases between. CDR3 protein: CASSVGGTHYEQYF. The CDR3 nucleotides read TGTGCCAGCAGCGTAGGGGGCACTCACTACGAGCAGTACTTC.

This chain connects TRBV30 to TRBJ1-1; D is undetermined. CDR3 length equals 12 residues. Trimming took off 3 bases at V and 2 bases at J, with 7 bases between the two ends. CDR1 and CDR2 from the germline V gene are GTSNPN and SVGIG (reference sequence). The CDR3 region has the DNA TGTGCCTGGAGGGCAGTTAACACTGAAGCTTTCTTT. Protein sequence: CAWRAVNTEAFF. The entire variable domain, with the rest obtained from reference TRBV30 and TRBJ1-1, is as follows: SQTIHQWPATLVQPVGSPLSLECTVEGTSNPNLYWYRQAAGRGLQLLFYSVGIGQISSEVPQNLSASRPQDRQFILSSKKLLLSDSGFYLCAWRAVNTEAFFGQGTRLTVV.

The chain joins TRBV2 to TRBJ2-5, with D possibly matching TRBD2 (5 bases). The ends were cut back, 6 bases at V and 3 bases at J, with 14 bases in the middle. The CDR3 length is 14 residues. Germline V gives CDR1 SNHLY, CDR2 FYNNEI. CDR3 loop: CASSPGSGKETQYF. CDR3 nucleotide sequence: TGTGCCAGCAGCCCGGGGTCGGGAAAAGAGACCCAGTACTTC.